The clone carrying this TCR beta chain has a single count. Its cognate antigen is unknown. Sorted T cells were CFSE-labeled and cultured 4 to 5 days with allogeneic regulatory or mature dendritic cells at 1:10. These data originate in a study of regulatory dendritic cells for organ transplantation. Repertoires were generated with immunoSEQ multiplex PCR, while TCRdb's copy carries only in-frame clones and drops some. The top ten clones hold 2.5% to 3% of a sample with 10,000 to 11,000 clones, approximately 80% of them seen once. Germline CDR1 reads SNHLY; CDR2 reads FYNNEI. V gave up 5 bases and J gave up 7 bases, with 18 bases separating them. This CDR3 contains 14 residues.

This clonotype was sampled from a human donor in good health. This rearrangement joins TRBV2 to TRBJ2-7; D is perhaps TRBD1 or TRBD2 (5 bases each). What was sequenced was memory CD4+ T cells from blood cultured with dendritic cells. Subset denoted: CD45RO+ memory T cells. CDR3 in DNA: TGTGCCAGCAGTCCGAGGTACGGGACGGGAGAGCAGTACTTC. This sequence encodes CASSPRYGTGEQYF. Full variable domain (outside the CDR3, taken from reference TRBV2 and TRBJ2-7): EPEVTQTPSHQVTQMGQEVILRCVPISNHLYFYWYRQILGQKVEFLVSFYNNEISEKSEIFDDQFSVERPDGSNFTLKIRSTKLEDSAMYFCASSPRYGTGEQYFGPGTRLTVT.